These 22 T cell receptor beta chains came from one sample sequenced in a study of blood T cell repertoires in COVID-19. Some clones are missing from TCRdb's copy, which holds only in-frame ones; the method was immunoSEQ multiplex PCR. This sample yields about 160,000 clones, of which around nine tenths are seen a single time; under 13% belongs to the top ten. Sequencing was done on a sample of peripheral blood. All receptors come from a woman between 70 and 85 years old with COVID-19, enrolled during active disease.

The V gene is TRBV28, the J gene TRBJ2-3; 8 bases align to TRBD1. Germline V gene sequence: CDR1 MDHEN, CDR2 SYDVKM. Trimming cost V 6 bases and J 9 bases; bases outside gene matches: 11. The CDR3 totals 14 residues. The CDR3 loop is CASSPPTDRGTQYF. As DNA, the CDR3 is TGTGCCAGCAGCCCACCGACCGACAGGGGAACGCAGTATTTT. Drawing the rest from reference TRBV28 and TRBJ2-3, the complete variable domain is DVKVTQSSRYLVKRTGEKVFLECVQDMDHENMFWYRQDPGLGLRLIYFSYDVKMKEKGDIPEGYSVSREKKERFSLILESASTNQTSMYLCASSPPTDRGTQYFGPGTRLTVL.

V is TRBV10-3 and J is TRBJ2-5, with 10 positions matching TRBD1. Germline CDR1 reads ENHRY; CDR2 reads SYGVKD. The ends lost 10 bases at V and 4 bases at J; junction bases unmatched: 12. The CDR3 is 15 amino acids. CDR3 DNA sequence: TGTGCCACACTACAGCCGACAGGGGGCCTAGAGACCCAGTACTTC. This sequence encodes CATLQPTGGLETQYF.

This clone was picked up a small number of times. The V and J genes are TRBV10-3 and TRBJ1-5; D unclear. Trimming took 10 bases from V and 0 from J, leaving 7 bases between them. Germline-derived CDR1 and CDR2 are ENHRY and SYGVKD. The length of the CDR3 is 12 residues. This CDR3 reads CATASSNQPQHF. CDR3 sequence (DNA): TGTGCCACCGCGAGTAGCAATCAGCCCCAGCATTTT.

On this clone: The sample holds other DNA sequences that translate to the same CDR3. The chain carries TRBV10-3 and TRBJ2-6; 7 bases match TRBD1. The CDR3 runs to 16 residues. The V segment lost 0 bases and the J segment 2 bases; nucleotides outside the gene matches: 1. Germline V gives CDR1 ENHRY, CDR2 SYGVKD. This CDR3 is CAISESGGAGANVLTF. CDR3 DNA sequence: TGTGCCATCAGTGAGTCAGGGGGCGCTGGGGCCAACGTCCTGACTTTC.

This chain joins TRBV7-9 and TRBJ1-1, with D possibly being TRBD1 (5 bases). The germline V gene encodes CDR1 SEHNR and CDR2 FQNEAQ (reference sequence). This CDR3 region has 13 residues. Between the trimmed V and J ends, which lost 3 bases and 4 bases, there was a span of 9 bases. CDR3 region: CASSFRQSTEAFF. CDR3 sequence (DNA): TGTGCCAGCAGCTTTAGACAGAGCACTGAAGCTTTCTTT.

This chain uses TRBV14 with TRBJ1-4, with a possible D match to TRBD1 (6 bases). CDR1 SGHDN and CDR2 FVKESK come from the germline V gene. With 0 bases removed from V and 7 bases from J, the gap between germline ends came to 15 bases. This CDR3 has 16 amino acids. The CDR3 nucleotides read TGTGCCAGCAGCCAAGATGTGGGGGCTTTCGGTGAAAAACTGTTTTTT. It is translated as CASSQDVGAFGEKLFF.

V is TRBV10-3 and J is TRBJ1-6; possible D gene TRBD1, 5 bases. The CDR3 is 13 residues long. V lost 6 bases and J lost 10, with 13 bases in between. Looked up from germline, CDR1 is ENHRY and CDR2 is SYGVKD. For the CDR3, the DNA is TGTGCCATCAGGGAGCAGACAGCCTCACCCCTCCACTTT. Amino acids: CAIREQTASPLHF.

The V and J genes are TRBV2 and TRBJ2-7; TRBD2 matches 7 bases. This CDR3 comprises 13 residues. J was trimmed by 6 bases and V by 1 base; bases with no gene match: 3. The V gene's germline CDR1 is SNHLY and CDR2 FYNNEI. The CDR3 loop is CASSEGLAGEQYF. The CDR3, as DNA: TGTGCCAGCAGTGAAGGACTAGCAGGCGAGCAGTACTTC.

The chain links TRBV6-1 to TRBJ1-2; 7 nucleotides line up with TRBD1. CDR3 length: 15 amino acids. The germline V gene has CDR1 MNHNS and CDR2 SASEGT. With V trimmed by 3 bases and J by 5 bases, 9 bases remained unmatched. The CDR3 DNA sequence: TGTGCCAGCAGTGAGACAGGGCCCCAACCTTATGGCTACACCTTC. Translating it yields CASSETGPQPYGYTF.

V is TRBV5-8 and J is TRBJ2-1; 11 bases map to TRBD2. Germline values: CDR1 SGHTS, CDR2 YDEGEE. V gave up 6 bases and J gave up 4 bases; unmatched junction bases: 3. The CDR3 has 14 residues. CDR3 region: CASNPSGGYNEQFF. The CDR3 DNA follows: TGTGCCAGCAACCCTAGCGGGGGGTACAATGAGCAGTTCTTC.

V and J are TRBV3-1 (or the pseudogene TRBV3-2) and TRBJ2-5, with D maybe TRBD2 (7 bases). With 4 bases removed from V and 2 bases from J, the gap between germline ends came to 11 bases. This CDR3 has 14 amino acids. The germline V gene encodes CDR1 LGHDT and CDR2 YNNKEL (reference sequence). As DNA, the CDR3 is TGTGCCAGCAGCCGGCGGGGGCAACAAGAGACCCAGTACTTC. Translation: CASSRRGQQETQYF.

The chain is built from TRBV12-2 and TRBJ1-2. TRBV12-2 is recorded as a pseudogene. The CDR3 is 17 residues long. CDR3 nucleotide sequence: TGTGCAAGTCGCTTATTAAGACTCGGGGGGCCTAACTATGGCTACACCTTC. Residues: CASRLLRLGGPNYGYTF.

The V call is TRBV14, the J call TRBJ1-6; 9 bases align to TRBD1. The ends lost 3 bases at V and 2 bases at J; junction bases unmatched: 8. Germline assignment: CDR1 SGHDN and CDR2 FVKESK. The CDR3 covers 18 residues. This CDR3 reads CASSQNDRGKTYNSPLHF. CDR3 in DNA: TGTGCCAGCAGCCAGAACGACAGGGGGAAAACCTATAATTCACCCCTCCACTTT.

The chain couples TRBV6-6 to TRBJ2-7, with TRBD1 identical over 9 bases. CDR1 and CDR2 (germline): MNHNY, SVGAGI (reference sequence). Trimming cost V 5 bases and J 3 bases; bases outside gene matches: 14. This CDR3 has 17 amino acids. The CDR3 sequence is CASSPYLRDREVYEQYF. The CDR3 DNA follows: TGTGCCAGCAGTCCTTACCTCAGGGACAGGGAGGTCTACGAGCAGTACTTC.

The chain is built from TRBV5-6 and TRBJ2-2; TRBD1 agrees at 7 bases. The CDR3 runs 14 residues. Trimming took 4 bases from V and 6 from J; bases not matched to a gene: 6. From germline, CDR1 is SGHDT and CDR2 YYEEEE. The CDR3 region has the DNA TGTGCCAGCAGCGCCGAAACAGGGGCCGGGGAGCTGTTTTTT. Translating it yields CASSAETGAGELFF.

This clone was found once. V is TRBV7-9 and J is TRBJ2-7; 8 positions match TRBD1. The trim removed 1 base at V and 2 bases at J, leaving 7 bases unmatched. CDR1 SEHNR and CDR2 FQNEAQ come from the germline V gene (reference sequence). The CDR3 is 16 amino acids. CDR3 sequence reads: CASSLVSGQVPYEQYF. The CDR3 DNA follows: TGTGCCAGCAGCTTAGTGTCGGGACAGGTTCCCTACGAGCAGTACTTC.

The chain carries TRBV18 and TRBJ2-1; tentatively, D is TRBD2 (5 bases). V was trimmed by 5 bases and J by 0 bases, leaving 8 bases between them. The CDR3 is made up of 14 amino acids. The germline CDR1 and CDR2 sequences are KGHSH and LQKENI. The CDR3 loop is CASSAGSSYNEQFF. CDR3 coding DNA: TGTGCCAGCTCAGCGGGCAGCTCCTACAATGAGCAGTTCTTC.

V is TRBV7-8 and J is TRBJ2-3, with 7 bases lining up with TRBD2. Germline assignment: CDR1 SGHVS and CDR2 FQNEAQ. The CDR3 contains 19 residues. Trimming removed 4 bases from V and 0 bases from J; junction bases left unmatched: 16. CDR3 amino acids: CASSSDGGGWGGSTDTQYF. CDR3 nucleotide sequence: TGTGCCAGCAGCTCCGACGGAGGAGGTTGGGGGGGAAGCACAGATACGCAGTATTTT.

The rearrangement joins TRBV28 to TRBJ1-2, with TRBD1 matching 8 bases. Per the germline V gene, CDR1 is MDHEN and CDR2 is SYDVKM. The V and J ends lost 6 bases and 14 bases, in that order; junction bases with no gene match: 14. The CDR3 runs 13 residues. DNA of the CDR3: TGTGCCAGCAGCGATGGGACAGGCTCTCGGCTAACCTTC. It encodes CASSDGTGSRLTF.

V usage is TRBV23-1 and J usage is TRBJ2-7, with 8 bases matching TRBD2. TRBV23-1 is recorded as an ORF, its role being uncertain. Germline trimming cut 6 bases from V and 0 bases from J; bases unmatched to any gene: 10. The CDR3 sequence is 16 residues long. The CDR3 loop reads CASRGSPGGSSYEQYF. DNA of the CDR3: TGCGCCAGCAGGGGTTCGCCGGGGGGGAGCTCCTACGAGCAGTACTTC.

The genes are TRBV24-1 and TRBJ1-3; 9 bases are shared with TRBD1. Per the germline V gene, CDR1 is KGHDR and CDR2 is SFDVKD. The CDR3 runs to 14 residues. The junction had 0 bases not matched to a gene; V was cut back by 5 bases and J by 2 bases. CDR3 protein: CATSGTGAGNTIYF. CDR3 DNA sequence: TGTGCCACCAGTGGGACAGGGGCTGGAAACACCATATATTTT.

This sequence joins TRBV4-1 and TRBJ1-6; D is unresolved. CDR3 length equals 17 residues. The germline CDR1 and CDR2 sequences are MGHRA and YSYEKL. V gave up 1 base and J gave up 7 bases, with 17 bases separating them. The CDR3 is CASSQALEGAPNSPLHF. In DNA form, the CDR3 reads TGCGCCAGCAGCCAAGCCCTGGAGGGCGCCCCAAATTCACCCCTCCACTTT.